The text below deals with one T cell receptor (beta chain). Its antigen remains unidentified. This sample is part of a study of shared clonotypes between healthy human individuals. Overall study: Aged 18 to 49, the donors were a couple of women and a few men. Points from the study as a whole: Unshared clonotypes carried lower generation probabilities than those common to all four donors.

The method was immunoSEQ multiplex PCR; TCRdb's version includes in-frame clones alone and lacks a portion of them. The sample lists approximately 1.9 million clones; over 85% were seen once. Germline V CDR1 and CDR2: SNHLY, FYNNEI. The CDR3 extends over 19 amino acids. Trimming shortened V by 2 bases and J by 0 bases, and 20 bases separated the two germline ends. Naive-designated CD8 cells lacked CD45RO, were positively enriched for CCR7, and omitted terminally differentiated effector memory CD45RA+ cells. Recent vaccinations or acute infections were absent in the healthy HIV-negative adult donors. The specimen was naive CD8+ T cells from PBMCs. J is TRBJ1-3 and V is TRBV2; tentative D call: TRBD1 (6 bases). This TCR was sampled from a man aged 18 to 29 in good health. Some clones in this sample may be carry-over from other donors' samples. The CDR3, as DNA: TGTGCCAGCAGTGAACGAGGGGGTGGCGGATCTTTCTCTGGAAACACCATATATTTT. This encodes CASSERGGGGSFSGNTIYF.